The clone carrying this T cell receptor beta chain was counted ten times or more. The data belong to a study of blood T cell repertoires in COVID-19. The wider study: Samples taken during acute and convalescent COVID-19 were collected in the United States, Italy and Spain.

The V and J ends lost 5 bases and 6 bases, in that order; junction bases with no gene match: 9. The CDR3 contains 14 residues. Germline CDR1 is MNHEY and CDR2 is SVGAGI. The method was immunoSEQ multiplex PCR; TCRdb's version includes in-frame clones alone and lacks a portion of them. The sample contains hundreds of thousands of clones, roughly four fifths of which appear only once. The origin of this receptor is a middle-aged woman with active or convalescent COVID-19. The sequencing sample was made of peripheral blood. The rearrangement joins TRBV6-5 to TRBJ1-2; 7 bases align to TRBD1. The CDR3: CASSPRQGGHGYTF. CDR3 DNA: TGTGCCAGCAGTCCCCGACAGGGCGGGCATGGCTACACCTTC.